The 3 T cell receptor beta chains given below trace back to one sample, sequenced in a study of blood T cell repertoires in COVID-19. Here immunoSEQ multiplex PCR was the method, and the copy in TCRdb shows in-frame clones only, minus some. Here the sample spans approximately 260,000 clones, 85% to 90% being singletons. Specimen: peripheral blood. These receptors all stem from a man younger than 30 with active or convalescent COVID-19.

CDR3 sequence reads: CASSKAVAGVHETQYF. The CDR3 DNA is TGTGCCAGCAGCAAAGCCGTTGCGGGGGTCCACGAGACCCAGTACTTC. This sequence joins TRBV21-1 and TRBJ2-5; TRBD2 reflects the table's D call only, with no check against the DNA. TRBV21-1 is shown as a pseudogene. The CDR3 runs 16 residues.

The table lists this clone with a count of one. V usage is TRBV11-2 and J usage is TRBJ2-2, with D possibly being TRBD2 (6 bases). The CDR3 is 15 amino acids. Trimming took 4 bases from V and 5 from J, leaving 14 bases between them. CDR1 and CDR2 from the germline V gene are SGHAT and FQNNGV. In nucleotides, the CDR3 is TGTGCCAGCAGCTCCCTTCTCGGGGGAACCGGGGAGCTGTTTTTT. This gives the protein CASSSLLGGTGELFF.

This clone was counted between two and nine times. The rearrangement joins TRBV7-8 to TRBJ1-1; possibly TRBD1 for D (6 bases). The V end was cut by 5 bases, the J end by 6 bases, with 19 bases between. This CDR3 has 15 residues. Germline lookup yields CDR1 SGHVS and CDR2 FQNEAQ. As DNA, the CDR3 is TGTGCCAGCAGCCCGGACAGTATCGTGTACGCTGAAGCTTTCTTT. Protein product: CASSPDSIVYAEAFF.